A single sample is the source of the 27 T cell receptor beta chains below, sequenced in a study of spatial heterogeneity in lung cancer. TCRdb ran MiXCR on the 5' RACE reads and lists one entry per CDR3 protein. The data hold around 66,000 distinct CDR3 sequences, with 6.3% observed a single time. Documented time point: sample taken at primary tumor resection. The sample here was PBMCs, taken at surgery. The receptors shown here come from a female donor with early-stage non-small cell lung cancer.

This clonotype was seen at least ten times. The rearrangement links TRBV13 to TRBJ2-5, with TRBD1 matching over 8 bases. The junction had 6 bases not matched to a gene; V was cut back by 5 bases and J by 4 bases. The CDR3 has 14 amino acids. Germline CDR1 and CDR2: PRHDT and FYEKMQ (reference sequence). CDR3 sequence (DNA): TGTGCCAGCAGCCGCCGGGACAGGCGAGAGACCCAGTACTTC. It translates to CASSRRDRRETQYF.

Only a few counts were recorded for this clonotype. The genes are TRBV6-1 and TRBJ2-2; 10 bases agree with TRBD1. This CDR3 comprises 16 residues. Per the germline V gene, CDR1 is MNHNS and CDR2 is SASEGT. After removal of 5 bases from V and 4 bases from J, the junction contained 7 bases not matched to a gene. CDR3 DNA sequence: TGTGCCAGCAGTCCGCGACAGGGGGCCGCCACCGGGGAGCTGTTTTTT. This encodes CASSPRQGAATGELFF.

This clonotype was seen ten or more times. The chain couples TRBV18 to TRBJ1-1, with D perhaps matching TRBD1 (6 bases). The CDR3 spans 16 residues. Germline assignment: CDR1 KGHSH and CDR2 LQKENI. V was clipped by 6 bases and J by 0 bases, with 17 bases between them. The CDR3 region has the DNA TGTGCCAGCTCCTCAACGCAAGGGGGTATGAACACTGAAGCTTTCTTT. Translation gives CASSSTQGGMNTEAFF.

V usage is TRBV28 and J usage is TRBJ1-2, with 8 bases identical to TRBD1. V gave up 5 bases and J gave up 4 bases; unmatched junction bases: 6. This CDR3 has 14 residues. CDR1 and CDR2 from the germline V gene are MDHEN and SYDVKM. The CDR3 nucleotides are TGTGCCAGCAGTGTTCCGGGACAGGTCTATGGCTACACCTTC. Translation gives CASSVPGQVYGYTF.

The CDR3 region has the DNA TGTGCCACCAGCAGGTCGACTAATACCGGGGAGACCCAGTACTTC. Amino acid sequence: CATSRSTNTGETQYF. This sequence joins TRBV15 and TRBJ2-5, with D perhaps matching TRBD2 (5 bases). The length of the CDR3 is 15 residues. The V gene lost 3 bases and the J gene lost 5 bases, with 16 bases spanning the gap. Per the germline V gene, CDR1 is LNHNV and CDR2 is YYDKDF (reference sequence). The full variable domain, its missing parts supplied by reference TRBV15 and TRBJ2-5, is DAMVIQNPRYQVTQFGKPVTLSCSQTLNHNVMYWYQQKSSQAPKLLFHYYDKDFNNEADTPDNFQSRRPNTSFCFLDIRSPGLGDTAMYLCATSRSTNTGETQYFGPGTRLLVL.

In the case of this clonotype: A junction boundary mismatches the germline segment, possibly from a read error. The genes are TRBV6-1 and TRBJ1-5, with D unclear. This CDR3 is built from 13 residues. Germline-derived CDR1 and CDR2 are MNHNS and SASEGT. The CDR3 protein is CTSKTPGVQPQHF. The CDR3 nucleotides read TGTACCAGCAAAACACCCGGAGTCCAGCCCCAGCATTTT.

This clonotype was seen many times. Here the CDR3 reads CSASWGTLYNEQFF. Here the CDR3 DNA reads TGCAGTGCTTCGTGGGGGACACTCTACAATGAGCAGTTCTTC. This chain joins TRBV20-1 and TRBJ2-1, with D possibly being TRBD1 (6 bases). From germline, CDR1 is DFQATT and CDR2 SNEGSKA (reference sequence). Trimming removed 5 bases from V and 3 bases from J, with 14 bases in between. The CDR3 runs to 14 residues.

This clonotype was counted between two and nine times. V gene TRBV27 combines with J gene TRBJ2-1, with TRBD2 matching over 11 bases. V trimming: 0 bases; J trimming: 7 bases; junction bases outside the gene matches: 8. Germline CDR1 and CDR2: MNHEY and SMNVEV (reference sequence). The CDR3 spans 17 residues. The CDR3 loop reads CASSLSLLAGETNEQFF. The DNA of the CDR3 is TGTGCCAGCAGTTTATCGCTACTAGCGGGAGAAACAAATGAGCAGTTCTTC.

This clonotype was detected ten times or more. The chain carries TRBV4-2 and TRBJ2-2; 9 bases line up with TRBD2. J gave up 6 bases and V 0 bases, and 2 bases lay outside the gene matches. CDR1 and CDR2 from the germline V gene are LGHNA and YNFKEQ. The CDR3 runs to 15 residues. The CDR3 sequence is CASSQEKREAGELFF. CDR3 bases: TGTGCCAGCAGCCAAGAAAAGCGGGAGGCCGGGGAGCTGTTTTTT.

The sample holds many counts of this clonotype. The chain links TRBV4-1 to TRBJ2-3; 12 nucleotides match TRBD2. There are 16 residues in the CDR3. Germline values: CDR1 MGHRA, CDR2 YSYEKL. Unmatched junction bases numbered 3, after V lost 4 bases and J lost 1 base. The CDR3: CASSLRLAGGTDTQYF. CDR3 nucleotides: TGCGCCAGCAGCCTCAGACTAGCGGGGGGCACAGATACGCAGTATTTT.

This clonotype was observed many times. This chain uses TRBV28 with TRBJ1-2, with D tentatively TRBD1 (6 bases). Trimming took off 3 bases at V and 7 bases at J, with 24 bases between the two ends. Germline V gene sequence: CDR1 MDHEN, CDR2 SYDVKM. This CDR3 spans 17 amino acids. The CDR3 sequence is CASSFVSPGASFGGYTF. CDR3 DNA: TGTGCCAGCAGTTTTGTGTCACCGGGGGCTAGTTTTGGTGGCTACACCTTC.

This clonotype was seen a handful of times. J is TRBJ1-3 and V is TRBV20-1, with unresolved D. Trimming took off 5 bases at V and 8 bases at J, with 10 bases between the two ends. CDR3 length: 11 amino acids. CDR1 is DFQATT and CDR2 is SNEGSKA in the germline V gene (reference sequence). In nucleotides, the CDR3 is TGCAGTGCTGATGGGTTGGACACCATATATTTT. The encoded protein is CSADGLDTIYF.

The V and J genes are TRBV11-2 and TRBJ1-5; D is ambiguous. V shed 2 bases and J shed 5 bases, with 7 bases lying between them. There are 13 residues in the CDR3. Germline assignment: CDR1 SGHAT and CDR2 FQNNGV. The CDR3 DNA is TGTGCCAGCAGCTTAAAACGGGATCAGCCCCAGCATTTT. It yields the protein CASSLKRDQPQHF.

The rearrangement joins TRBV29-1 to TRBJ1-4, with unresolved D. CDR3 length equals 15 residues. V lost 0 bases, J lost 4 bases, and 12 bases lay in between. The germline gives CDR1 SQVTM, CDR2 ANQGSEA. The CDR3 DNA reads TGCAGCGTTGAAGATCCCGGACGGAATAATGAAAAACTGTTTTTT. Translated: CSVEDPGRNNEKLFF.

This clonotype was seen many times. The rearrangement links TRBV6-6 to TRBJ1-2, with D tentatively TRBD1 (5 bases). The CDR3 has 15 amino acids. CDR1 is MNHNY and CDR2 is SVGAGI in the germline V gene (reference sequence). Trimming took off 8 bases at V and 0 bases at J, with 16 bases between the two ends. CDR3 nucleotide sequence: TGTGCCAGCTTCTCACCAGACAGAGCTAACTATGGCTACACCTTC. This translates into CASFSPDRANYGYTF.

This clonotype was seen ten or more times. V is TRBV6-5 and J is TRBJ2-1; D may match TRBD1 or TRBD2 (5 bases each). Deletions cut 0 bases from V and 1 base from J, with 10 bases between. Germline V gene lookup returns CDR1 MNHEY and CDR2 SVGAGI. This CDR3 has 16 amino acids. CDR3 residues: CASSYSGRASYNEQFF. The CDR3 DNA reads TGTGCCAGCAGTTACTCGGGGCGGGCTTCCTACAATGAGCAGTTCTTC.

In its sample, this clonotype was seen a few times. The chain recombines TRBV4-1 with TRBJ1-6; TRBD1 is a possible D gene (5 bases). CDR1 and CDR2 from the germline V gene are MGHRA and YSYEKL. Trimming took 1 base from V and 8 from J, leaving 15 bases between them. The CDR3 spans 16 residues. The CDR3: CASSQGGVGVYSPLHF. The CDR3 DNA reads as TGCGCCAGCAGCCAAGGGGGTGTAGGGGTATATTCACCCCTCCACTTT.

The sample holds many counts of this clonotype. This chain joins TRBV20-1 and TRBJ2-3; 7 bases match TRBD2. This CDR3 is built from 14 residues. With V trimmed by 5 bases and J by 0 bases, 5 bases remained unmatched. Germline V lookup: CDR1 DFQATT, CDR2 SNEGSKA (reference sequence). Written as DNA, the CDR3 is TGCAGTGCTCCTCTAGCGGCTAGCACAGATACGCAGTATTTT. Translation gives CSAPLAASTDTQYF.

The CDR3 DNA reads as TGCAGTGCTCCCTTAGCGGGGTCATACGAGCAGTACTTC. The encoded protein is CSAPLAGSYEQYF. V is TRBV20-1 and J is TRBJ2-7, with 8 bases identical to TRBD2. The CDR3 runs to 13 residues. V dropped 5 bases and J dropped 4; count of bases not matched to a gene: 7. Germline CDR1 and CDR2: DFQATT and SNEGSKA (reference sequence).

This clonotype was detected many times. The chain is built from TRBV29-1 and TRBJ1-1; weak D call: TRBD1 (5 bases). V lost 7 bases to trimming and J lost 3 bases, with 15 bases between them. The germline V gene has CDR1 SQVTM and CDR2 ANQGSEA. The CDR3 consists of 13 residues. The CDR3 DNA sequence: TGCAGCGCCGAGGGACTTTATTACACTGAAGCTTTCTTT. It encodes CSAEGLYYTEAFF.

In this sample, this clonotype turned up many times. The V gene is TRBV11-2, the J gene TRBJ1-2, with 10 bases identical to TRBD1. V lost 5 bases, J lost 3 bases, and 6 bases stayed unmatched. The CDR3 covers 15 residues. Looked up from germline, CDR1 is SGHAT and CDR2 is FQNNGV. The CDR3 DNA is TGTGCCAGCAGCACCGGGACAGGGGCCCACTATGGCTACACCTTC. This encodes CASSTGTGAHYGYTF.

This clonotype has a count of ten or more. The J gene is TRBJ1-2, the V gene TRBV5-1; tentative D call: TRBD1 (6 bases). The CDR3 sequence is 14 residues long. V lost 4 bases to trimming and J lost 2 bases, with 12 bases between them. CDR1 and CDR2 from the germline V gene are SGHRS and YFSETQ. CDR3 region: CASSTIQGNYGYTF. The CDR3 DNA reads as TGCGCCAGCAGCACGATACAGGGCAACTATGGCTACACCTTC. Looking up the rest from reference TRBV5-1 and TRBJ1-2 gives the full variable domain: KAGVTQTPRYLIKTRGQQVTLSCSPISGHRSVSWYQQTPGQGLQFLFEYFSETQRNKGNFPGRFSGRQFSNSRSEMNVSTLELGDSALYLCASSTIQGNYGYTFGSGTRLTVV.

This clonotype has ten or more counts. The chain couples TRBV5-1 to TRBJ2-3; TRBD1 matches at 10 bases. In germline, CDR1 is SGHRS, CDR2 YFSETQ. V dropped 4 bases and J dropped 5; count of bases not matched to a gene: 4. This CDR3 is built from 14 residues. The CDR3 here is CASSSRTGGDTQYF. The CDR3 region has the DNA TGCGCCAGCAGCAGCCGGACAGGGGGAGATACGCAGTATTTT.

This clonotype was detected ten times or more. The chain employs TRBV11-3 and TRBJ2-1; 9 positions agree with TRBD2. Germline V gene lookup returns CDR1 SGHNT and CDR2 YENEEA. V gave up 4 bases and J gave up 7 bases; unmatched junction bases: 8. This CDR3 region has 15 residues. Here the CDR3 DNA reads TGTGCCAGCAGCTCGTATAGCGGGAGTGAAAATGAGCAGTTCTTC. This translates into CASSSYSGSENEQFF.

This clonotype was counted between two and nine times. This chain connects TRBV28 to TRBJ2-3; D not resolved. The CDR3 runs to 15 residues. Germline loops: CDR1 MDHEN, CDR2 SYDVKM. Trimming took off 2 bases at V and 1 base at J, with 10 bases between the two ends. The CDR3 here is CASSLGGFGTDTQYF. As DNA, the CDR3 is TGTGCCAGCAGTTTAGGTGGATTCGGCACAGATACGCAGTATTTT.

In this sample, this clonotype turned up a few times. This rearrangement joins TRBV20-1 to TRBJ2-1; perhaps D is TRBD1 or TRBD2 (5 bases each). Germline V gene lookup returns CDR1 DFQATT and CDR2 SNEGSKA (reference sequence). CDR3 length equals 15 residues. V was shortened by 0 bases and J by 4 bases, with 13 bases between the two germline ends. Here the CDR3 reads CSARDEGKGYNEQFF. The DNA of the CDR3 is TGCAGTGCTAGAGATGAGGGGAAGGGTTACAATGAGCAGTTCTTC.

The table lists this clonotype with many counts. V is TRBV5-1 and J is TRBJ2-2; D not certain. This CDR3 region has 15 residues. The V end was cut by 0 bases, the J end by 0 bases, with 6 bases between. Germline CDR1 is SGHRS and CDR2 is YFSETQ. The CDR3 spells CASSLEQTNTGELFF. CDR3 DNA: TGCGCCAGCAGCTTGGAACAGACGAACACCGGGGAGCTGTTTTTT.